What follows are 26 T cell receptor beta chains derived from one specimen sequenced in a study of T cells in Graves' hyperthyroidism and ophthalmopathy. The investigators amplified TCR beta CDR3 regions from RNA transcripts. First-round RT-PCR of the TCR CDR3 relied on the HTBI primer set. TCRdb used MiXCR to reprocess the multiplex PCR reads, holding one entry per CDR3 protein. The table lists 530,000 or so distinct CDR3 sequences, under 20% of them singletons, with under 20% in the top ten. Input material: blood. These receptors were collected from a woman between 18 and 29 years old with Graves' ophthalmopathy.

This clonotype occurred many times. The rearrangement links TRBV5-1 to TRBJ1-1; possible D gene TRBD1, 6 bases. This CDR3 spans 15 amino acids. V dropped 3 bases and J dropped 0 bases, with 12 bases sitting between them. Germline V gene lookup returns CDR1 SGHRS and CDR2 YFSETQ. The CDR3 reads CASSSPTGLNTEAFF. The CDR3 DNA follows: TGCGCCAGCAGCTCCCCGACAGGATTGAACACTGAAGCTTTCTTT.

The sample holds many counts of this clonotype. V usage is TRBV7-9 and J usage is TRBJ1-1; D gene ambiguous. There are 13 residues in the CDR3. Trimming left V 3 bases short and J 1 base short, with 6 bases between. Germline V gives CDR1 SEHNR, CDR2 FQNEAQ (reference sequence). The CDR3 DNA is TGTGCCAGCAGCTTGTACACGAACACTGAAGCTTTCTTT. This gives the protein CASSLYTNTEAFF.

The V call is TRBV2, the J call TRBJ2-3, with D unresolved. The CDR3 spans 14 residues. Germline CDR1 SNHLY, CDR2 FYNNEI. V lost 5 bases and J lost 2, with 11 bases in between. In nucleotides, the CDR3 is TGTGCCAGCAGTCTGACCTTTCTCACAGATACGCAGTATTTT. It is translated as CASSLTFLTDTQYF. Using reference TRBV2 and TRBJ2-3 for the parts outside the CDR3, the full variable domain is EPEVTQTPSHQVTQMGQEVILRCVPISNHLYFYWYRQILGQKVEFLVSFYNNEISEKSEIFDDQFSVERPDGSNFTLKIRSTKLEDSAMYFCASSLTFLTDTQYFGPGTRLTVL.

CDR3 sequence: CASSRATYEQYF. DNA of the CDR3: TGTGCCAGCAGCCGCGCTACCTACGAGCAGTACTTC. The chain has TRBV3-1 and TRBJ2-7; D ambiguous. The CDR3 spans 12 residues. CDR1 LGHDT and CDR2 YNNKEL come from the germline V gene (reference sequence). V shed 4 bases and J shed 2 bases, with 6 bases lying between them.

This clonotype was counted ten times or more. The gene calls are TRBV7-2 and TRBJ2-5; TRBD2 matches at 12 bases. The junction had 3 bases not matched to a gene; V was cut back by 2 bases and J by 2 bases. CDR3 length equals 16 residues. CDR1 SGHTA and CDR2 FQGNSA come from the germline V gene. This chain's CDR3 is CASSLTGLAGQETQYF. The CDR3 nucleotides are TGTGCCAGCAGCTTAACCGGACTAGCGGGGCAAGAGACCCAGTACTTC.

This clonotype was detected many times. The rearrangement joins TRBV6-1 to TRBJ1-1; D is undetermined. Looked up from germline, CDR1 is MNHNS and CDR2 is SASEGT. The CDR3 sequence is 11 residues long. With 7 bases removed from V and 2 bases from J, the gap between germline ends came to 5 bases. The CDR3: CASNRNTEAFF. The CDR3 coding sequence is TGTGCCAGCAACCGTAACACTGAAGCTTTCTTT.

There are a few counts of this clonotype. The chain recombines TRBV30 with TRBJ2-1; D is unresolved. Deletions cut 7 bases from V and 4 bases from J, with 5 bases between. CDR1 and CDR2 (germline): GTSNPN, SVGIG (reference sequence). The CDR3 extends over 10 amino acids. CDR3 DNA: TGTGCCTATGGTTACAATGAGCAGTTCTTC. Protein product: CAYGYNEQFF.

With respect to this clonotype: An end of the junction differs from the germline gene, which may be a read error. J is TRBJ2-7 and V is TRBV6-1, with 7 bases matching TRBD1. CDR3 length equals 12 residues. In germline, CDR1 is MNHNS, CDR2 SASEGT. The CDR3 region has the DNA TGTGCCTGCAGTAGGGACAGCTACGAGCAGTACTTC. Translated, it gives CACSRDSYEQYF.

This rearrangement joins TRBV25-1 to TRBJ2-1, with 7 bases matching TRBD2. The trim removed 3 bases at V and 3 bases at J, leaving 8 bases unmatched. From germline, CDR1 is MGHDK and CDR2 SYGVNS. The CDR3 sequence is 16 residues long. CDR3 sequence (DNA): TGTGCCAGCAGTGAGAGAAGCGGGGCGGTCTACAATGAGCAGTTCTTC. It yields the protein CASSERSGAVYNEQFF.

This clonotype was observed many times. V is TRBV20-1 and J is TRBJ2-3; D not resolved. The CDR3 sequence is 10 residues long. CDR1 and CDR2 (germline): DFQATT, SNEGSKA (reference sequence). Trimming shortened V by 5 bases and J by 4 bases, and 4 bases separated the two germline ends. CDR3 amino acids: CSAVSDTQYF. The CDR3 nucleotides read TGCAGTGCTGTGTCAGATACGCAGTATTTT.

This clonotype was seen at least ten times. At one end the junction does not follow the germline gene, possibly because of a read error. The CDR3: CASSLLRAGEQFF. The CDR3 DNA reads TGTGCTAGCAGCTTACTACGAGCGGGAGAGCAGTTCTTC. This chain connects TRBV7-7 to TRBJ2-1; 7 nucleotides align to TRBD2. The CDR3 is 13 amino acids. CDR1 SSHAT and CDR2 FNYEAQ come from the germline V gene (reference sequence).

Comments on this clonotype: Since a much larger clone is just one base distant, this may be a read error. The gene calls are TRBV28 and TRBJ2-2, with D perhaps TRBD2 (5 bases). Germline CDR1 reads MDHEN; CDR2 reads SYDVKM. The CDR3 totals 15 residues. This CDR3 is CASSLILANTGELVF. DNA for the CDR3: TGTGCCAGCAGTTTAATCCTAGCTAACACCGGGGAGCTGGTTTTT.

The chain is built from TRBV7-3 and TRBJ2-3, with 13 bases aligning to TRBD2. Germline V gene data show CDR1 as SGHTA and CDR2 as FQGTGA. Trimming cost V 2 bases and J 1 base; bases outside gene matches: 3. The CDR3 has 17 amino acids. CDR3 in DNA: TGTGCCAGCAGCTTATTTGGGACTAGCGGGGGCACAGATACGCAGTATTTT. Its translation: CASSLFGTSGGTDTQYF.

This clonotype was seen ten or more times. The J gene is TRBJ2-5, the V gene TRBV20-1; 11 bases agree with TRBD1. CDR3 length: 13 amino acids. Germline assignment: CDR1 DFQATT and CDR2 SNEGSKA (reference sequence). V lost 6 bases to trimming and J lost 5 bases; unmatched junction nucleotides: 5. The CDR3 nucleotides read TGCAGTGCCCTGGACAGGGGGCAGGAGACCCAGTACTTC. Its translation is CSALDRGQETQYF.

This clonotype came up many times. This chain connects TRBV7-2 to TRBJ2-1; perhaps D is TRBD1 or TRBD2 (5 bases each). V was trimmed by 5 bases and J by 6 bases, leaving 17 bases between them. Germline loops: CDR1 SGHTA, CDR2 FQGNSA. The CDR3 spans 15 residues. The CDR3 sequence: CASSPTRWGINEQFF. CDR3 in DNA: TGTGCCAGCAGCCCAACTAGGTGGGGCATCAATGAGCAGTTCTTC.

In its sample, this clonotype was seen a few times. This chain joins TRBV27 and TRBJ2-3; the D gene could be TRBD1 or TRBD2 (6 bases each). Germline lookup yields CDR1 MNHEY and CDR2 SMNVEV (reference sequence). CDR3 length equals 16 residues. Between the trimmed V and J ends, which lost 5 bases and 1 base, there was a span of 16 bases. This chain's CDR3 is CASSPLPGAGTDTQYF. In DNA, the CDR3 is TGTGCCAGCAGTCCCCTGCCGGGGGCTGGCACAGATACGCAGTATTTT.

This chain uses TRBV27 with TRBJ1-5; TRBD1 is a possible D gene (5 bases). Germline V gene lookup returns CDR1 MNHEY and CDR2 SMNVEV (reference sequence). The germline V and J ends were trimmed by 3 bases and 11 bases, with 20 bases remaining between them. This CDR3 region has 15 residues. CDR3 loop: CASSLGPTLTGAQHF. CDR3 sequence (DNA): TGTGCCAGCAGTTTGGGACCGACTCTAACGGGGGCCCAGCATTTT.

This clonotype was observed at least ten times. This chain links TRBV6-5 with TRBJ1-1; D possibly corresponds to TRBD1 (6 bases). The germline V gene encodes CDR1 MNHEY and CDR2 SVGAGI. The CDR3 totals 15 residues. Trimming removed 2 bases from V and 8 bases from J, with 18 bases in between. The CDR3 protein is CASSYDQTGSGEAFF. CDR3 coding DNA: TGTGCCAGCAGTTACGACCAGACAGGTTCGGGGGAAGCTTTCTTT.

CDR3 sequence: CSARDAVAGGLINEQFF. Written as DNA, the CDR3 is TGCAGTGCTAGAGATGCGGTAGCGGGGGGGCTGATCAATGAGCAGTTCTTC. This rearrangement joins TRBV20-1 to TRBJ2-1; 11 nucleotides agree with TRBD2. With V trimmed by 0 bases and J by 6 bases, 10 bases remained unmatched. CDR1 is DFQATT, CDR2 SNEGSKA, per germline (reference sequence). The CDR3 length is 17 residues.

The V and J genes are TRBV5-4 and TRBJ1-1; tentatively, D is TRBD1 (5 bases). The CDR3 runs 14 residues. Germline values: CDR1 SGHNT, CDR2 YYREEE (reference sequence). Trimming shortened V by 3 bases and J by 0 bases, and 9 bases separated the two germline ends. CDR3 sequence reads: CASSWGLLNTEAFF. In DNA form, the CDR3 reads TGTGCCAGCAGCTGGGGACTCCTGAACACTGAAGCTTTCTTT.

A few counts support this clonotype. A much bigger clone sits one base away, suggesting this may be a read error. The chain links TRBV2 to TRBJ1-6; 7 bases match TRBD1. Germline CDR1 reads SNHLY; CDR2 reads FYNNEI. Trimming at V came to 4 bases and at J to 11 bases, leaving 8 bases not matched to a gene. The CDR3 is 14 amino acids. In DNA, the CDR3 is TGTGCCAGCAGTGGGACAGGTGGAAATCCACCCCTCCACTTT. This gives the protein CASSGTGGNPPLHF.

This chain joins TRBV30 and TRBJ2-5; D unresolved. This CDR3 comprises 14 residues. Looked up from germline, CDR1 is GTSNPN and CDR2 is SVGIG (reference sequence). Trimming took 0 bases from V and 5 from J, leaving 13 bases between them. The CDR3 nucleotides read TGTGCCTGGAGTGTAGGTGGGGTCTGGGAGACCCAGTACTTC. Its translation: CAWSVGGVWETQYF.

This clonotype was observed at least ten times. This chain links TRBV20-1 with TRBJ1-1, with 7 nucleotides matching TRBD1. V gave up 2 bases and J gave up 0 bases; unmatched junction bases: 0. This CDR3 region has 13 residues. Per the germline V gene, CDR1 is DFQATT and CDR2 is SNEGSKA (reference sequence). The CDR3 coding sequence is TGCAGTGCTAGAACAGGGGTGAACACTGAAGCTTTCTTT. This gives the protein CSARTGVNTEAFF.

This clonotype showed up many times. The CDR3 region is CASSYSGTGGSTDTQYF. CDR3 sequence (DNA): TGTGCCAGCAGTTACTCCGGGACAGGGGGCTCCACAGATACGCAGTATTTT. The chain uses TRBV6-2 or TRBV6-3 and TRBJ2-3; 12 bases match TRBD1. CDR1 is MNHEY and CDR2 is SVGEGT in the germline V gene. The CDR3 is made up of 17 amino acids. Trimming cost V 0 bases and J 2 bases; bases outside gene matches: 3.

The chain has TRBV2 and TRBJ1-6; the D is unclear. Germline CDR1 SNHLY, CDR2 FYNNEI. The CDR3 length is 16 residues. V was pared by 0 bases and J by 9 bases, with 15 bases between. For the CDR3, the DNA is TGTGCCAGCAGTGAAGCGTACCCGGGCCCACTTTCACCCCTCCACTTT. This encodes CASSEAYPGPLSPLHF. The full variable domain, completed using reference TRBV2 and TRBJ1-6, is EPEVTQTPSHQVTQMGQEVILRCVPISNHLYFYWYRQILGQKVEFLVSFYNNEISEKSEIFDDQFSVERPDGSNFTLKIRSTKLEDSAMYFCASSEAYPGPLSPLHFGNGTRLTVT.

The sample holds many counts of this clonotype. In DNA form, the CDR3 reads TGTGCCAGCAGCCAGGGGACAGGGCTAGTATGGTTATACAATGAGCAGTTCTTC. Translation gives CASSQGTGLVWLYNEQFF. The chain uses TRBV3-1 and TRBJ2-1; 9 bases agree with TRBD1. Per the germline V gene, CDR1 is LGHDT and CDR2 is YNNKEL (reference sequence). Trimming at V came to 3 bases and at J to 4 bases, leaving 13 bases not matched to a gene. CDR3 size: 18 residues.